The 19 T cell receptor beta chains presented below share a single source sample, sequenced in a study of T cell repertoires in cytomegalovirus infection. No cognate antigen is known for these TCRs. TCRdb independently ran MiXCR on the reads; one entry per CDR3 protein. The sample has roughly 340,000 distinct CDR3 sequences; 25% to 30% are singletons. The sample here was cultured PBMCs, taken from culture after CMV antigen stimulation. The receptors shown here come from a human donor in good health (CMV status not recorded). Some clones in this sample may be carry-over from other donors' samples.

This rearrangement joins TRBV14 to TRBJ1-4; D remains ambiguous. Germline lookup yields CDR1 SGHDN and CDR2 FVKESK. This CDR3 has 18 amino acids. V dropped 5 bases and J dropped 7 bases, with 26 bases sitting between them. The CDR3 is CASSSASQASRAVEKLFF. The CDR3 DNA sequence: TGTGCCAGCAGCAGCGCTAGTCAGGCCAGCCGGGCTGTTGAAAAACTGTTTTTT.

This clonotype was seen a few times. The V gene is TRBV7-8, the J gene TRBJ2-3, with 7 positions matching TRBD2. J lost 2 bases, V lost 5 bases, and 7 bases had no gene match. Germline CDR1 and CDR2: SGHVS and FQNEAQ. The CDR3 loop spans 15 amino acids. CDR3 bases: TGTGCCAGCAGCCCCAGCGGGACTTCCACAGATACGCAGTATTTT. Amino acid sequence: CASSPSGTSTDTQYF.

The gene calls are TRBV3-1 and TRBJ1-5; D not certain. The CDR3 extends over 13 amino acids. Germline V CDR1 and CDR2: LGHDT, YNNKEL (reference sequence). Trimming shortened V by 1 base and J by 7 bases, and 8 bases separated the two germline ends. The CDR3 coding sequence is TGTGCCAGCAGCCAAGTCAGTTTCCAGCCCCAGCATTTT. Protein sequence: CASSQVSFQPQHF. The full variable domain, rest sourced from reference TRBV3-1 and TRBJ1-5, is DTAVSQTPKYLVTQMGNDKSIKCEQNLGHDTMYWYKQDSKKFLKIMFSYNNKELIINETVPNRFSPKSPDKAHLNLHINSLELGDSAVYFCASSQVSFQPQHFGDGTRLSIL.

The rearrangement links TRBV7-4 to TRBJ2-5; D not resolved. Germline CDR1 is SGHVT and CDR2 is SQSDAQ. CDR3 length: 11 residues. The germline V and J ends were trimmed by 5 bases and 4 bases, with 5 bases remaining between them. CDR3 DNA: TGTGCCAGCAGCCCCCTAGAGACCCAGTACTTC. Protein sequence: CASSPLETQYF.

The chain employs TRBV20-1 and TRBJ1-2; 8 bases align to TRBD1. The CDR3 length is 14 residues. Germline lookup yields CDR1 DFQATT and CDR2 SNEGSKA (reference sequence). The J segment lost 8 bases and the V segment lost 1 base, leaving 9 bases of the junction unmatched. The CDR3 nucleotides read TGCAGTGCTAGAGCCCTGGACAGGGCACGCGGCTACACCTTC. Its protein is CSARALDRARGYTF.

The chain has TRBV19 and TRBJ1-5; no definite D call. Germline V gene data show CDR1 as LNHDA and CDR2 as SQIVND (reference sequence). Trimming took off 7 bases at V and 4 bases at J, with 11 bases between the two ends. The CDR3 extends over 13 amino acids. The chain's CDR3 is CASTRVGNQPQHF. CDR3 bases: TGTGCCAGTACCCGGGTTGGTAATCAGCCCCAGCATTTT.

Details on this clonotype: This may be a read error: a much more frequent sequence differs by one nucleotide. This chain connects TRBV2 to TRBJ2-7; 7 positions agree with TRBD1. The CDR3 length is 13 residues. The germline V gene encodes CDR1 SNHLY and CDR2 FYNNEI. V shed 6 bases and J 0 bases; nucleotides not matched to a gene: 2. CDR3 coding DNA: TGTGCCAGCAGCGGGGACAGCTCCTACGAGCAGTACTTC. It encodes CASSGDSSYEQYF.

This clonotype occurred a few times. This chain connects TRBV7-9 to TRBJ1-2; 12 bases align to TRBD1. The trim removed 4 bases at V and 8 bases at J, leaving 11 bases unmatched. The germline V gene encodes CDR1 SEHNR and CDR2 FQNEAQ (reference sequence). The CDR3 consists of 16 residues. This chain's CDR3 is CASSSGTGGALKGYTF. The CDR3 DNA is TGTGCCAGCAGCTCCGGGACAGGGGGCGCCCTTAAGGGCTACACCTTC.

CDR3 region: CASLPGQGRYEQYF. The CDR3 DNA follows: TGTGCCAGCCTGCCGGGACAGGGGAGGTACGAGCAGTACTTC. This rearrangement joins TRBV6-1 to TRBJ2-7; 10 positions agree with TRBD1. The junction had 8 bases not matched to a gene; V was cut back by 8 bases and J by 4 bases. CDR3 length: 14 residues. The V gene's germline CDR1 is MNHNS and CDR2 SASEGT.

The chain carries TRBV28 and TRBJ1-1; the D gene is possibly TRBD1 (5 bases). The V gene lost 3 bases and the J gene lost 10 bases, with 12 bases spanning the gap. CDR3 length: 12 amino acids. CDR1 and CDR2 (germline): MDHEN, SYDVKM. CDR3 sequence reads: CASSLSGSGAFF. The CDR3, as DNA: TGTGCCAGCAGTTTGTCAGGGTCGGGAGCTTTCTTT.

The V gene is TRBV5-1, the J gene TRBJ1-5; TRBD1 agrees at 8 bases. There are 15 residues in the CDR3. The junction had 4 bases not matched to a gene; V was cut back by 4 bases and J by 1 base. Germline V lookup: CDR1 SGHRS, CDR2 YFSETQ. The chain's CDR3 is CASSPTGVSNQPQHF. CDR3 in DNA: TGCGCCAGCAGCCCGACAGGGGTGAGCAATCAGCCCCAGCATTTT. Looking up the rest from reference TRBV5-1 and TRBJ1-5 gives the full variable domain: KAGVTQTPRYLIKTRGQQVTLSCSPISGHRSVSWYQQTPGQGLQFLFEYFSETQRNKGNFPGRFSGRQFSNSRSEMNVSTLELGDSALYLCASSPTGVSNQPQHFGDGTRLSIL.

This sequence joins TRBV4-1 and TRBJ1-2, with 8 bases that match TRBD1. This CDR3 has 13 residues. Germline trimming cut 0 bases from V and 8 bases from J; bases unmatched to any gene: 2. Germline V CDR1 and CDR2: MGHRA, YSYEKL. CDR3 nucleotides: TGCGCCAGCAGCCAAGACAGGGGGCTCGGCTACACCTTC. Residues: CASSQDRGLGYTF.

The chain links TRBV20-1 to TRBJ2-3; 14 bases are a match to TRBD2. The ends lost 8 bases at V and 1 base at J; junction bases unmatched: 8. The germline CDR1 and CDR2 sequences are DFQATT and SNEGSKA (reference sequence). The length of the CDR3 is 16 residues. CDR3 protein: CSSRLAGGPRTDTQYF. The CDR3 region has the DNA TGCAGTTCCCGACTAGCGGGAGGGCCTCGCACAGATACGCAGTATTTT.

The V gene is TRBV12-3 or TRBV12-4, the J gene TRBJ1-2, with 7 bases that match TRBD1. V was pared by 6 bases and J by 8 bases, with 12 bases of the junction left unmatched. The CDR3 extends over 14 amino acids. CDR3 in amino acids: CASRPGDRVNGYTF. CDR3 nucleotides: TGTGCCAGCAGACCCGGAGACAGGGTGAACGGCTACACCTTC.

The DNA for the CDR3 is TGTGCCAGTAAGGCTGTGGGCCTATTGAACACTGAAGCTTTCTTT. Amino acid sequence: CASKAVGLLNTEAFF. The rearrangement links TRBV19 to TRBJ1-1; D is unresolved. Between the trimmed V and J ends, which lost 7 bases and 0 bases, there was a span of 15 bases. This CDR3 comprises 15 residues. CDR1 is LNHDA, CDR2 SQIVND, per germline (reference sequence).

This rearrangement joins TRBV19 to TRBJ2-1, with 10 bases aligning to TRBD1. The trim removed 5 bases at V and 5 bases at J, leaving 9 bases unmatched. This CDR3 spans 16 amino acids. Per the germline V gene, CDR1 is LNHDA and CDR2 is SQIVND (reference sequence). CDR3 nucleotide sequence: TGTGCCAGTAGTTCGACAAGACAGGGGGCGGACAATGAGCAGTTCTTC. Protein sequence: CASSSTRQGADNEQFF.

This clonotype has more than one count but fewer than ten. The chain carries TRBV5-6 and TRBJ2-3, with 13 bases fitting TRBD2. The CDR3 is 18 amino acids. Unmatched junction bases numbered 9, after V lost 4 bases and J lost 1 base. Germline V gene sequence: CDR1 SGHDT, CDR2 YYEEEE. CDR3 in DNA: TGTGCCAGCAGCCCCGGGACTAGCGGGAATACACGCACAGATACGCAGTATTTT. This codes for CASSPGTSGNTRTDTQYF.

This clonotype has more than one count but fewer than ten. The chain joins TRBV6-5 to TRBJ1-3; 10 nucleotides match TRBD1. CDR1 and CDR2 from the germline V gene are MNHEY and SVGAGI. CDR3 size: 18 residues. V lost 0 bases to trimming and J lost 2 bases; unmatched junction nucleotides: 7. In DNA form, the CDR3 reads TGTGCCAGCAGTTACTCGATGACAGGGGGCGCGACTGGAAACACCATATATTTT. Translated, it gives CASSYSMTGGATGNTIYF.

The rearrangement links TRBV6-6 to TRBJ2-2; D assignment may be TRBD1 or TRBD2 (6 bases each). V dropped 0 bases and J dropped 6 bases, with 14 bases sitting between them. The CDR3 length is 16 residues. Per germline, CDR1 MNHNY and CDR2 SVGAGI (reference sequence). The CDR3 DNA reads TGTGCCAGCAGTTACTCTCCGGGGGCTCCCCCCGGGGAGCTGTTTTTT. Protein sequence: CASSYSPGAPPGELFF.